Listed below are T cell receptor beta chains from one sample, sequenced in a study of T cell responses to AZD1222 COVID-19 vaccine. Repertoires were generated with immunoSEQ multiplex PCR, while TCRdb's copy carries only in-frame clones and drops some. In the table there are about 150,000 clones, about 90% of which are singletons. Sequenced here: peripheral blood, sampled on day 0 of AZD1222 vaccination. The receptors stem from an adult in good health. CDR3s include the opening cysteine and the closing phenylalanine or tryptophan. A D gene is named only where the DNA matches it firmly. Only part of the rows carry a size: once, few, many, or a class if the clone is expanded.

abundance: NA; j_gene: TRBJ2-2; v_gene: TRBV7-9; d_gene: NA; CDR3aa: CASSGDLGDPVNTGELFF; CDR3nt: TGTGCCAGCAGCGGCGATTTGGGGGATCCGGTAAACACCGGGGAGCTGTTTTTT
abundance: NA; j_gene: TRBJ2-1; v_gene: TRBV4-3; d_gene: TRBD2; CDR3aa: CASSQRSLAGGTYNEQFF; CDR3nt: TGCGCCAGCAGCCAAAGATCGCTAGCGGGAGGAACCTACAATGAGCAGTTCTTC
abundance: NA; j_gene: TRBJ1-5; v_gene: TRBV7-2; d_gene: NA; CDR3aa: CASSLNLYSNQPQHF; CDR3nt: TGTGCCAGCAGCTTGAACCTCTATAGCAATCAGCCCCAGCATTTT
abundance: NA; j_gene: TRBJ1-4; v_gene: TRBV25-1; d_gene: TRBD1; CDR3aa: CASSAAGTGNEKLFF; CDR3nt: TGTGCCAGCAGTGCCGCCGGGACAGGAAATGAAAAACTGTTTTTT
abundance: NA; j_gene: TRBJ1-2; v_gene: TRBV27; d_gene: NA; CDR3aa: CASSFQGYYGYTF; CDR3nt: TGTGCCAGCAGTTTCCAGGGGTACTATGGCTACACCTTC
abundance: NA; j_gene: TRBJ2-7; v_gene: TRBV29-1; d_gene: TRBD1; CDR3aa: CSGTGMRDEQYF; CDR3nt: TGCAGCGGGACAGGGATGAGGGACGAGCAGTACTTC
abundance: NA; j_gene: TRBJ2-2; v_gene: TRBV5-1; d_gene: TRBD2; CDR3aa: CASLAGETGELFF; CDR3nt: TGCGCCAGTTTAGCGGGAGAAACCGGGGAGCTGTTTTTT
abundance: NA; j_gene: TRBJ2-3; v_gene: TRBV28; d_gene: NA; CDR3aa: CASSPPTDTQYF; CDR3nt: TGTGCCAGCAGCCCTCCCACAGATACGCAGTATTTT
abundance: NA; j_gene: TRBJ1-4; v_gene: TRBV7-9; d_gene: TRBD1; CDR3aa: CASSLGQGGEKLFF; CDR3nt: TGTGCCAGCAGCCTAGGACAGGGTGGTGAAAAACTGTTTTTT
abundance: once; j_gene: TRBJ1-4; v_gene: TRBV5-6; d_gene: TRBD1; CDR3aa: CASSLTGVKEKLFF; CDR3nt: TGTGCCAGCAGCCTGACAGGGGTGAAAGAAAAACTGTTTTTT
abundance: NA; j_gene: TRBJ2-3; v_gene: TRBV5-4; d_gene: NA; CDR3aa: CASSHRERTDTQYF; CDR3nt: TGTGCCAGCAGTCACAGGGAACGGACAGATACGCAGTATTTT
abundance: NA; j_gene: TRBJ1-5; v_gene: TRBV4-1; d_gene: NA; CDR3aa: CASSQLYPGDQPQHF; CDR3nt: TGCGCCAGCAGCCAACTATATCCGGGAGATCAGCCCCAGCATTTT
abundance: NA; j_gene: TRBJ1-1; v_gene: TRBV3-1/TRBV3-2; d_gene: NA; CDR3aa: CASGRQRNTEAFF; CDR3nt: TGTGCCAGCGGACGACAGAGGAACACTGAAGCTTTCTTT
abundance: NA; j_gene: TRBJ2-1; v_gene: TRBV18; d_gene: NA; CDR3aa: CASSLHMPDRYNEQFF; CDR3nt: TGTGCCAGCTCACTCCATATGCCGGACAGATACAATGAGCAGTTCTTC
abundance: NA; j_gene: TRBJ1-4; v_gene: TRBV3-1/TRBV3-2; d_gene: NA; CDR3aa: CASSLGTTQGGLFF; CDR3nt: TGTGCCAGCAGCCTTGGGACAACTCAAGGGGGACTGTTTTTT
abundance: NA; j_gene: TRBJ1-6; v_gene: TRBV16; d_gene: NA; CDR3aa: CASSQFVGAYNSPLHF; CDR3nt: TGTGCCAGCAGCCAATTTGTGGGTGCTTATAATTCACCCCTCCACTTT
abundance: NA; j_gene: TRBJ2-1; v_gene: TRBV20-1; d_gene: NA; CDR3aa: CSARKYNEQFF; CDR3nt: TGCAGTGCTAGAAAATACAATGAGCAGTTCTTC
abundance: once; j_gene: TRBJ1-6; v_gene: TRBV28; d_gene: TRBD1; CDR3aa: CASKRDSVSPLHF; CDR3nt: TGTGCCAGCAAGAGGGACAGCGTCTCACCCCTCCACTTT
abundance: NA; j_gene: TRBJ2-3; v_gene: TRBV28; d_gene: TRBD1; CDR3aa: CASSLRGQGKDTQYF; CDR3nt: TGTGCCAGCAGTTTGAGGGGACAGGGAAAAGATACGCAGTATTTT
abundance: NA; j_gene: TRBJ1-1; v_gene: TRBV7-2; d_gene: NA; CDR3aa: CASSLLESSGAFF; CDR3nt: TGTGCCAGCAGCTTATTGGAAAGCAGTGGCGCTTTCTTT
abundance: NA; j_gene: TRBJ2-5; v_gene: TRBV28; d_gene: NA; CDR3aa: CASSLVRIQETQYF; CDR3nt: TGTGCCAGCAGTTTAGTCCGGATTCAAGAGACCCAGTACTTC
abundance: once; j_gene: TRBJ1-4; v_gene: TRBV7-2; d_gene: NA; CDR3aa: CASSTRVQEKLFF; CDR3nt: TGTGCCAGCAGCACCCGGGTGCAGGAAAAACTGTTTTTT
abundance: NA; j_gene: TRBJ1-5; v_gene: TRBV4-1; d_gene: NA; CDR3aa: CASSQQYGQPQHF; CDR3nt: TGCGCCAGCAGCCAACAGTACGGTCAGCCCCAGCATTTT
abundance: few; j_gene: TRBJ2-7; v_gene: TRBV25-1; d_gene: NA; CDR3aa: CASSGEGPLDEQYF; CDR3nt: TGTGCCAGCAGTGGCGAAGGGCCCCTCGACGAGCAGTACTTC
abundance: NA; j_gene: TRBJ2-6; v_gene: TRBV27; d_gene: NA; CDR3aa: CASSRIRAGALTGANVLTF; CDR3nt: TGTGCCAGCAGCCGAATTCGGGCAGGGGCCCTCACTGGGGCCAACGTCCTGACTTTC
abundance: NA; j_gene: TRBJ2-3; v_gene: TRBV9; d_gene: NA; CDR3aa: CASSGLDTSTDTQYF; CDR3nt: TGTGCCAGCAGCGGGCTGGACACCTCCACAGATACGCAGTATTTT
abundance: NA; j_gene: TRBJ1-4; v_gene: TRBV7-9; d_gene: NA; CDR3aa: CASSLGVTGATNEKLFF; CDR3nt: TGTGCCAGCAGCTTAGGGGTTACAGGAGCAACTAATGAAAAACTGTTTTTT
abundance: NA; j_gene: TRBJ2-3; v_gene: TRBV6-1; d_gene: NA; CDR3aa: CASSEAGGGPKFTDTQYF; CDR3nt: TGTGCCAGCAGTGAAGCGGGAGGCGGGCCTAAATTCACAGATACGCAGTATTTT
abundance: NA; j_gene: TRBJ1-2; v_gene: TRBV5-8; d_gene: TRBD1; CDR3aa: CASSRGQGIYGYTF; CDR3nt: TGTGCCAGCAGCAGAGGACAGGGGATCTATGGCTACACCTTC
abundance: NA; j_gene: TRBJ1-2; v_gene: TRBV11-3; d_gene: TRBD1; CDR3aa: CASSLDYQGARGYTF; CDR3nt: TGTGCCAGCAGCTTAGATTACCAGGGGGCGCGGGGCTACACCTTC
abundance: NA; j_gene: TRBJ2-7; v_gene: TRBV4-2; d_gene: TRBD2; CDR3aa: CASSQDSGSPAYEQYF; CDR3nt: TGTGCCAGCAGCCAAGATAGCGGGAGCCCCGCCTACGAGCAGTACTTC
abundance: NA; j_gene: TRBJ2-1; v_gene: TRBV19; d_gene: TRBD1; CDR3aa: CASSVTGGLYNEQFF; CDR3nt: TGTGCCAGTAGTGTGACAGGGGGACTTTACAATGAGCAGTTCTTC
abundance: NA; j_gene: TRBJ1-3; v_gene: TRBV6-1; d_gene: NA; CDR3aa: CASISPGSGNTIYF; CDR3nt: TGTGCCAGCATCAGCCCGGGCTCTGGAAACACCATATATTTT
abundance: NA; j_gene: TRBJ2-7; v_gene: TRBV7-6; d_gene: NA; CDR3aa: CASSPHSGTSYVYEQYF; CDR3nt: TGTGCCAGCAGCCCCCACTCCGGTACCTCGTATGTATACGAGCAGTACTTC
abundance: NA; j_gene: TRBJ1-4; v_gene: TRBV27; d_gene: NA; CDR3aa: CASRISTNEKLFF; CDR3nt: TGTGCCAGCAGGATTTCAACTAATGAAAAACTGTTTTTT
abundance: NA; j_gene: TRBJ1-1; v_gene: TRBV7-2; d_gene: NA; CDR3aa: CASRHSGQMNTEAFF; CDR3nt: TGTGCCAGCAGACATTCTGGACAGATGAACACTGAAGCTTTCTTT
abundance: NA; j_gene: TRBJ1-3; v_gene: TRBV6-5; d_gene: NA; CDR3aa: CASSYSRASSGNTIYF; CDR3nt: TGTGCCAGCAGTTACTCGCGGGCCAGTTCTGGAAACACCATATATTTT
abundance: NA; j_gene: TRBJ1-1; v_gene: TRBV28; d_gene: NA; CDR3aa: CASTPGGFAEAFF; CDR3nt: TGTGCCAGCACCCCGGGCGGGTTCGCTGAAGCTTTCTTT
abundance: once; j_gene: TRBJ2-3; v_gene: TRBV7-9; d_gene: NA; CDR3aa: CASSRRGLASGWGPDTQYF; CDR3nt: TGTGCCAGCAGCAGGAGGGGGCTGGCTAGCGGGTGGGGCCCAGATACGCAGTATTTT
abundance: once; j_gene: TRBJ2-3; v_gene: TRBV7-8; d_gene: NA; CDR3aa: CASSLGPWEDTQYF; CDR3nt: TGTGCCAGCAGCTTAGGGCCATGGGAAGATACGCAGTATTTT
abundance: NA; j_gene: TRBJ1-5; v_gene: TRBV15; d_gene: NA; CDR3aa: CATSPGWVYSNQPQHF; CDR3nt: TGTGCCACCAGCCCAGGTTGGGTTTATAGCAATCAGCCCCAGCATTTT
abundance: NA; j_gene: TRBJ1-2; v_gene: TRBV30; d_gene: TRBD1; CDR3aa: CAWSTTGNYGYTF; CDR3nt: TGTGCCTGGAGTACGACAGGGAACTATGGCTACACCTTC
abundance: NA; j_gene: TRBJ2-7; v_gene: TRBV4-1; d_gene: NA; CDR3aa: CASSQGSRDEQYF; CDR3nt: TGCGCCAGCAGCCAGGGGTCGAGGGACGAGCAGTACTTC
abundance: NA; j_gene: TRBJ1-2; v_gene: TRBV12-3/TRBV12-4; d_gene: NA; CDR3aa: CASSLASYYGYTF; CDR3nt: TGTGCCAGCAGTTTAGCGTCTTACTATGGCTACACCTTC
abundance: NA; j_gene: TRBJ2-3; v_gene: TRBV13; d_gene: TRBD2; CDR3aa: CASSPRTSGRATQYF; CDR3nt: TGTGCCAGCAGCCCCCGGACTAGCGGGAGGGCGACGCAGTATTTT
abundance: NA; j_gene: TRBJ2-3; v_gene: TRBV6-2/TRBV6-3; d_gene: TRBD2; CDR3aa: CASSYGGRSTDTQYF; CDR3nt: TGTGCCAGCAGTTACGGCGGGAGAAGCACAGATACGCAGTATTTT
abundance: NA; j_gene: TRBJ1-2; v_gene: TRBV9; d_gene: NA; CDR3aa: CASSVGPNVRYGYTF; CDR3nt: TGTGCCAGCAGCGTCGGTCCGAATGTTCGGTATGGCTACACCTTC
abundance: NA; j_gene: TRBJ2-4; v_gene: TRBV19; d_gene: TRBD1; CDR3aa: CASSIDVVRQGEAKNIQYF; CDR3nt: TGTGCCAGTAGTATAGATGTCGTAAGACAGGGGGAAGCCAAAAACATTCAGTACTTC
abundance: NA; j_gene: TRBJ1-1; v_gene: TRBV19; d_gene: NA; CDR3aa: CASEPGGENTEAFF; CDR3nt: TGTGCCAGTGAGCCGGGGGGGGAGAACACTGAAGCTTTCTTT